This T cell receptor beta chain was identified in a study of OX40 agonist ivuxolimab in advanced cancers. This CDR3 has 15 residues. The V end was cut by 5 bases, the J end by 6 bases, with 19 bases between. In germline, CDR1 is SEHNR, CDR2 FQNEAQ (reference sequence). The data were produced by immunoSEQ multiplex PCR, yet TCRdb's version contains in-frame clones alone and is incomplete. The data contain about 60,000 clones, approximately 86% of them singletons. The chain is built from TRBV7-9 and TRBJ1-1; a possible D gene is TRBD1 (5 bases). The source of this sequence is an adult with an advanced solid tumor such as melanoma, head and neck, liver or kidney cancer. The starting material was CD4+ or CD8+ T cells sorted from blood, obtained in a trial of the OX40 agonist ivuxolimab. The CDR3 loop is CASSPIGQGNPEAFF. DNA of the CDR3: TGTGCCAGCAGCCCTATTGGGCAGGGAAACCCTGAAGCTTTCTTT. Full variable domain (outside the CDR3, taken from reference TRBV7-9 and TRBJ1-1): DTGVSQNPRHKITKRGQNVTFRCDPISEHNRLYWYRQTLGQGPEFLTYFQNEAQLEKSRLLSDRFSAERPKGSFSTLEIQRTEQGDSAMYLCASSPIGQGNPEAFFGQGTRLTVV.